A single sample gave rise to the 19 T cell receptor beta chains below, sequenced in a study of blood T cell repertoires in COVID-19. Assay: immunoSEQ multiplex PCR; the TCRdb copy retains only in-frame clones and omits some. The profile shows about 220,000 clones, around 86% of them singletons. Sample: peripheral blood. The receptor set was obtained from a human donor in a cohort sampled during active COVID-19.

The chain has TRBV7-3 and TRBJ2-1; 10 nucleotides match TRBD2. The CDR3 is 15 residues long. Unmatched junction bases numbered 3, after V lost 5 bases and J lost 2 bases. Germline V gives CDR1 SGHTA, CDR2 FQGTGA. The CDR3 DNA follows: TGTGCCAGCAGCCAAGGACTAGCGGCCTACAATGAGCAGTTCTTC. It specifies CASSQGLAAYNEQFF. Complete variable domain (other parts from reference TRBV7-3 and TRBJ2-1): GAGVSQTPSNKVTEKGKYVELRCDPISGHTALYWYRQSLGQGPEFLIYFQGTGAADDSGLPNDRFFAVRPEGSVSTLKIQRTERGDSAVYLCASSQGLAAYNEQFFGPGTRLTVL.

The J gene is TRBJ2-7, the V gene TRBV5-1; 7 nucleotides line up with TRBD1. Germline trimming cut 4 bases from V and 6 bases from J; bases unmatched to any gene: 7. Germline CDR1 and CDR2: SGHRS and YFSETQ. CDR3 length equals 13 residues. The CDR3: CASSHGQATEQYF. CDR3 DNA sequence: TGCGCCAGCAGCCACGGACAGGCCACCGAGCAGTACTTC.

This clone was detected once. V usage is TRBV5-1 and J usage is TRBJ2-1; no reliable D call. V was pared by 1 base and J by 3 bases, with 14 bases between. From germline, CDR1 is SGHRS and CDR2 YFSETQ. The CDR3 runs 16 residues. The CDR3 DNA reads TGCGCCAGCAGCTTGTTTGCAGTAACCCTCTACAATGAGCAGTTCTTC. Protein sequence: CASSLFAVTLYNEQFF.

The DNA for the CDR3 is TGCAGCGTTGGGGACAGGGGGTACTACGAGCAGTACTTC. Protein sequence: CSVGDRGYYEQYF. The chain is built from TRBV29-1 and TRBJ2-7, with TRBD1 identical over 11 bases. The V gene's germline CDR1 is SQVTM and CDR2 ANQGSEA. The J segment lost 3 bases and the V segment lost 4 bases, leaving 2 bases of the junction unmatched. The CDR3 has 13 residues.

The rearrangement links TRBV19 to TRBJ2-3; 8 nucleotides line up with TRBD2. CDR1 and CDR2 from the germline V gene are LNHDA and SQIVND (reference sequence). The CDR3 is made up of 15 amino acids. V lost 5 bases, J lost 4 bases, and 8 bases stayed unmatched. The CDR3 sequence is CASSPLAVKSDTQYF. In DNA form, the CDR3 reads TGTGCCAGTAGTCCACTAGCGGTCAAGTCAGATACGCAGTATTTT.

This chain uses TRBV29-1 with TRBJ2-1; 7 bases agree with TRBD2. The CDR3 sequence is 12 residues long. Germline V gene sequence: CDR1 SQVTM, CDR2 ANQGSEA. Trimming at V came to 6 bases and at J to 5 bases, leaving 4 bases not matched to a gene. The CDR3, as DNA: TGCAGCGTCCAACGGGGGGACAATGAGCAGTTCTTC. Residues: CSVQRGDNEQFF.

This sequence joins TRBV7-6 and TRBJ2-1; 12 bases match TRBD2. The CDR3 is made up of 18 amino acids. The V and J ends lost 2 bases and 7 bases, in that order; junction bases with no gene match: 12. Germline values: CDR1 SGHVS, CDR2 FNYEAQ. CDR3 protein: CASSLHPTSGSLTNEQFF. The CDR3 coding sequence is TGTGCCAGCAGCTTACACCCGACTAGCGGGAGTCTGACAAATGAGCAGTTCTTC.

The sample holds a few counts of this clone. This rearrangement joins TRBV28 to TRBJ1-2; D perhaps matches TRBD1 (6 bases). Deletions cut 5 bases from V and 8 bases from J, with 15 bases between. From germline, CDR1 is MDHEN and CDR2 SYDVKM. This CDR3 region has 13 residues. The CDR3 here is CASSVGTSKGYTF. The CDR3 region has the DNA TGTGCCAGCAGTGTCGGGACATCCAAGGGCTACACCTTC.

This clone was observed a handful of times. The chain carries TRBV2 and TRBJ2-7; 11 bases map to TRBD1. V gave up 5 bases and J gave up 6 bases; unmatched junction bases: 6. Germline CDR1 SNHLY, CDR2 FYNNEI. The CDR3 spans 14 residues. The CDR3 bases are TGTGCCAGCAGTCGACGGACAGGGGGCCGCGAGCAGTACTTC. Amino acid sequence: CASSRRTGGREQYF.

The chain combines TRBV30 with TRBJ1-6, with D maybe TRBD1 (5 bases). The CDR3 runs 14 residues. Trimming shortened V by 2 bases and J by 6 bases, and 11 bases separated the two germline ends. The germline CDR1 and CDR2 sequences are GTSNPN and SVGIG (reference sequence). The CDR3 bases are TGTGCCTGGAGTCAGGGCTTTACTAATTCACCCCTCCACTTT. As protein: CAWSQGFTNSPLHF.

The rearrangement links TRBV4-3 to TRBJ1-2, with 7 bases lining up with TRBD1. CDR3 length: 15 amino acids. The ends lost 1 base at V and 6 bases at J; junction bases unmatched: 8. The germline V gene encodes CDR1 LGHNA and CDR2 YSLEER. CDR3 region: CASSQGGDRAHGYTF. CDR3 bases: TGCGCCAGCAGCCAAGGAGGTGACAGGGCCCATGGCTACACCTTC.

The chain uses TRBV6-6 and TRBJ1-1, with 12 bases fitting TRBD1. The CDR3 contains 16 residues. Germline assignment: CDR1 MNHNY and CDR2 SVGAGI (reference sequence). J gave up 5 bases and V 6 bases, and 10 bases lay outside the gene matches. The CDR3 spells CASRPGTGGAGTEAFF. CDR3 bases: TGTGCCAGCAGACCCGGGACAGGGGGCGCGGGAACTGAAGCTTTCTTT.

The CDR3 loop is CASSPGTGLIYTF. The CDR3, as DNA: TGTGCCAGTAGCCCCGGGACAGGGCTGATCTACACCTTC. This chain links TRBV19 with TRBJ1-2; 9 nucleotides agree with TRBD1. The CDR3 consists of 13 residues. Losses at the gene ends were 6 bases for V and 10 bases for J; bases not matched to a gene: 9. CDR1 and CDR2 (germline): LNHDA, SQIVND (reference sequence).

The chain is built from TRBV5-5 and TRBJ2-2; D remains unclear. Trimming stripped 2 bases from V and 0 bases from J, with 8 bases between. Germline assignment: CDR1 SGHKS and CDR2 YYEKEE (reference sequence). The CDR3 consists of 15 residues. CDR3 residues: CASSLSLANTGELFF. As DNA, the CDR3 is TGTGCCAGCAGCTTAAGCCTCGCGAACACCGGGGAGCTGTTTTTT.

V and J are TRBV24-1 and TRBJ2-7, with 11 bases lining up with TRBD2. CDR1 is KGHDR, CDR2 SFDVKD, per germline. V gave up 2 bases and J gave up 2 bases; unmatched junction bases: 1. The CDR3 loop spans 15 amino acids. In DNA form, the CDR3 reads TGTGCCACCAGTGATTCGACTAGCGGGGCCTACGAGCAGTACTTC. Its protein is CATSDSTSGAYEQYF.

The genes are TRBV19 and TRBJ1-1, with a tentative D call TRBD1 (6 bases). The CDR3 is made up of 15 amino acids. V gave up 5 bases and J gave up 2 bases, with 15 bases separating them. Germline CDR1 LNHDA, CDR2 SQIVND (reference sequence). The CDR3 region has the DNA TGTGCCAGTAGTTTCACACAGGGTGGTAACACTGAAGCTTTCTTT. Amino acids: CASSFTQGGNTEAFF.

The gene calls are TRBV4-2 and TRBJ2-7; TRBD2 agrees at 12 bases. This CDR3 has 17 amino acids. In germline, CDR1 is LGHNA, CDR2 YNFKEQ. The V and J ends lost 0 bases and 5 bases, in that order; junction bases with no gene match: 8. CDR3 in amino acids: CASSQDFAWTSGNEQYF. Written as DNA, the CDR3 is TGTGCCAGCAGCCAAGACTTCGCGTGGACTAGCGGGAACGAGCAGTACTTC.

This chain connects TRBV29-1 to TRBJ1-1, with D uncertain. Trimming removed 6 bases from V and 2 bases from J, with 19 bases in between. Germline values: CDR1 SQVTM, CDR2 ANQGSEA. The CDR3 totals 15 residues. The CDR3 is CSVAGLLTSNTEAFF. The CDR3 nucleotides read TGCAGCGTCGCCGGACTTCTGACCAGTAACACTGAAGCTTTCTTT.

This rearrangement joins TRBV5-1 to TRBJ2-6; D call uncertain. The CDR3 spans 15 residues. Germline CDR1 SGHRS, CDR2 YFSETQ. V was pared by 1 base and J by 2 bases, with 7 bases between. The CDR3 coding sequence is TGCGCCAGCAGCTTGTCAACAGCTGGGGCCAACGTCCTGACTTTC. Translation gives CASSLSTAGANVLTF.